A selection of T cell receptor beta chains follows, all from one sample in a study of cytomegalovirus exposure and HLA in healthy donors. The repertoire was sequenced with immunoSEQ multiplex PCR; TCRdb's copy has only in-frame clones and lacks some. This repertoire shows 150,000 to 200,000 clones, roughly 73% found once; its top ten account for roughly 12%. What was sequenced was PBMCs. The source of these receptors is a man aged 18 to 29 in good health and CMV-seropositive. CDR3s leave out the opening cysteine and the closing phenylalanine or tryptophan. A clone size is listed for some rows: how often the clone was seen (once, few, many), or a class if it is expanded.

abundance	v_gene	CDR3aa
NA	TRBV28	ASSLTADKMSYEQY
NA	TRBV27	ASERNNEQF
once	TRBV29-1	SVLDKRSHNEQF
NA	TRBV2	ASRYTGEKWKLF
NA	TRBV11-2	ASSSAGGSYEQY
once	TRBV5-1	ASRKTGSYEQY
NA	TRBV4-1	ASSQVQGTYEQY
NA	TRBV7-9	ASSLEGQGFPEAF
NA	TRBV7-9	ASSLLAGLRNEQF
NA	TRBV6-6	ASSYTARVDGYT
NA	TRBV29-1	SLPGARGTQY
NA	TRBV11-3	ASSFSGSGINEQF
NA	TRBV5-1	ASSLVGADTGELF
few	TRBV28	ASSAGTGGTEAF
once	TRBV6-5	ASSFLRGSTYGYT
NA	TRBV7-7	ASSLRGNTGELF
few	TRBV27	ASRPQRGQEY
NA	TRBV20-1	SAGTGYEQY
NA	TRBV29-1	SAVKPLDTEAF
NA	TRBV29-1	SVVSPTSPGELF
NA	TRBV18	ASSPTQGGSNQPQH
NA	TRBV7-9	ASSSPDGPEQF
NA	TRBV7-7	ASSLDLGDEQY
NA	TRBV15	ATSRDQGSSYGYT
NA	TRBV19	ASSPVTGINGEQY
NA	TRBV9	ASSVDGTSDDEQY
NA	TRBV9	ASSVDWTSVDNEQF
NA	TRBV27	ASSFSAESVYNEQF
NA	TRBV4-1	ASSQVDFVGQGAYEQY